This T cell receptor beta chain was identified in a study of blood T cell repertoires in COVID-19. Study-wide background: The study drew acute and convalescent COVID-19 samples from the United States, Italy and Spain.

V shed 5 bases and J 4 bases; nucleotides not matched to a gene: 10. The CDR3 runs to 15 residues. CDR1 is SGHTA, CDR2 FQGNSA, per germline. As originally analysed: Estimation of nucleated cell counts relied on the amplification of reference gene primers. TCRdb keeps only in-frame clones here, not all; method: immunoSEQ multiplex PCR. Clone size and V and J calls were adopted from that table, with D and trimming inferred from the DNA. The sample consists of 99,000 or so clones, 84% of them appearing once. The sequenced sample consisted of peripheral blood. The TCR originated in a man in his fifties or sixties with acute or convalescent COVID-19. The gene calls are TRBV7-2 and TRBJ1-2; TRBD1 matches at 7 bases. CDR3 DNA sequence: TGTGCCAGCAGCGGTAGAGGGGGCGGATCCTATGGCTACACCTTC. Translated: CASSGRGGGSYGYTF. The full variable domain, rest sourced from reference TRBV7-2 and TRBJ1-2, is GAGVSQSPSNKVTEKGKDVELRCDPISGHTALYWYRQSLGQGLEFLIYFQGNSAPDKSGLPSDRFSAERTGGSVSTLTIQRTQQEDSAVYLCASSGRGGGSYGYTFGSGTRLTVV.